The 32 T cell receptor beta chains in this list originate from one sample, sequenced in a study of T-cell reconstitution after alpha-beta-depleted transplantation in children (dated by TCRdb to between 2015 and 2016). The treatment or condition tag for this specimen amounts to: allogeneic hematopoietic cell transplantation with graft depleted of TCRalphabeta T cells and CD19 B cells. The library was obtained by PCR. Instrument on record: Illumina HiSeq 2500. To normalize quantification of the TCRbeta repertoire, the TCR libraries were built with molecular barcoding that relied on unique molecular identifiers. The public reads were quality trimmed at Q25 with fastp and then assembled into clones with MiXCR by TCRdb, keeping productive beta chains. Entries that share a CDR3 protein sequence are merged under the most common genes and DNA. Present in this sample are about 240,000 distinct CDR3 sequences, under 30% of which were seen just once. The leading ten clones occupy more than 2% of the sample.

Sequenced material: PBMCs, taken before TCRalphabeta/CD19-depleted stem cell transplant. These receptors were obtained from a girl aged 2 to 10 with Fanconi anemia, due to receive a stem cell transplant.

The gene calls are TRBV30 and TRBJ1-1, with D uncertain. The germline V and J ends were trimmed by 2 bases and 8 bases, with 15 bases remaining between them. This CDR3 has 13 amino acids. Germline-derived CDR1 and CDR2 are GTSNPN and SVGIG (reference sequence). Here the CDR3 reads CAWSPGIYQEAFF. The CDR3 region has the DNA TGTGCCTGGAGTCCGGGTATCTACCAGGAAGCTTTCTTT.

This chain connects TRBV2 to TRBJ2-3, with D tentatively TRBD2 (6 bases). CDR1 is SNHLY and CDR2 is FYNNEI in the germline V gene. The germline V and J ends were trimmed by 2 bases and 0 bases, with 18 bases remaining between them. CDR3 length: 18 amino acids. The CDR3: CASSEPGWRGSSTDTQYF. CDR3 in DNA: TGTGCCAGCAGTGAACCAGGGTGGAGGGGATCAAGCACAGATACGCAGTATTTT.

The chain is built from TRBV20-1 and TRBJ1-5; 9 bases agree with TRBD1. The CDR3 consists of 19 residues. Germline values: CDR1 DFQATT, CDR2 SNEGSKA (reference sequence). The V and J ends lost 1 base and 0 bases, in that order; junction bases with no gene match: 13. This CDR3 is CSARAWGTGTTYSNQPQHF. The CDR3, as DNA: TGCAGTGCTAGAGCCTGGGGGACAGGGACAACCTATAGCAATCAGCCCCAGCATTTT.

The V call is TRBV5-1, the J call TRBJ2-7; TRBD2 is a possible D gene (7 bases). CDR1 is SGHRS, CDR2 YFSETQ, per germline. Trimming stripped 0 bases from V and 4 bases from J, with 11 bases between. This CDR3 has 14 amino acids. This CDR3 reads CASSLAQGGYEQYF. Written as DNA, the CDR3 is TGCGCCAGCAGCTTGGCACAGGGAGGGTACGAGCAGTACTTC.

Note on this clonotype: The junction and the germline gene differ at one end; a read error may be behind it. The rearrangement joins TRBV25-1 to TRBJ2-3; a weak D match, TRBD2 (6 bases). The germline V gene has CDR1 MGHDK and CDR2 SYGVNS. The CDR3 totals 14 residues. The CDR3 nucleotides read TGTGCCAACAGTCCGGGACTGAGCACAGATACGCAGTATTTT. Protein: CANSPGLSTDTQYF.

This clonotype came up a few times. This sequence joins TRBV29-1 and TRBJ2-5; 9 nucleotides match TRBD2. Losses at the gene ends were 5 bases for V and 5 bases for J; bases not matched to a gene: 3. This CDR3 has 12 residues. From germline, CDR1 is SQVTM and CDR2 ANQGSEA. CDR3 in amino acids: CSVQSGGETQYF. The CDR3 DNA sequence: TGCAGCGTTCAGAGCGGGGGGGAGACCCAGTACTTC.

This clonotype was detected many times. The V gene is TRBV29-1, the J gene TRBJ2-2, with TRBD1 matching over 11 bases. The CDR3 has 14 amino acids. In germline, CDR1 is SQVTM, CDR2 ANQGSEA. V lost 6 bases and J lost 8; bases outside the gene matches: 8. CDR3 bases: TGCAGCGTCGCCGGGACAGGGGGTGTAGGGGAGCTGTTTTTT. Its protein product is CSVAGTGGVGELFF.

V usage is TRBV7-2 and J usage is TRBJ2-1, with 12 bases lining up with TRBD2. The germline V gene encodes CDR1 SGHTA and CDR2 FQGNSA. The CDR3 spans 16 residues. Trimming cost V 5 bases and J 5 bases; bases outside gene matches: 7. CDR3 sequence: CASSPWTSGANNEQFF. The CDR3 DNA follows: TGTGCCAGCAGCCCTTGGACTAGCGGGGCTAACAATGAGCAGTTCTTC.

Notes on this clonotype: A much larger clone is a single base away; this may be a read error. The final CDR3 position lacks the conserved phenylalanine or tryptophan, pointing to a likely read error. The genes are TRBV29-1 and TRBJ2-7; 7 nucleotides agree with TRBD1. Germline V gives CDR1 SQVTM, CDR2 ANQGSEA. CDR3 length: 12 amino acids. J lost 2 bases, V lost 6 bases, and 4 bases had no gene match. CDR3 in DNA: TGCAGCGTGACTGGACAGGCCTACGAGCAGTACATC. Its translation: CSVTGQAYEQYI.

This clonotype came up many times. This sequence joins TRBV12-3 or TRBV12-4 and TRBJ2-2; 7 bases fit TRBD1. V lost 8 bases to trimming and J lost 4 bases; unmatched junction nucleotides: 10. This CDR3 is 15 amino acids long. The CDR3 loop is CASDTRDRTTGELFF. The CDR3 nucleotides read TGTGCCAGCGATACAAGGGACAGAACCACCGGGGAGCTGTTTTTT.

This chain connects TRBV3-1 to TRBJ2-5, with D possibly being TRBD1 or TRBD2 (5 bases each). This CDR3 has 14 amino acids. Trimming removed 3 bases at V and 4 bases at J, with 12 bases between. Per the germline V gene, CDR1 is LGHDT and CDR2 is YNNKEL (reference sequence). The CDR3 bases are TGTGCCAGCAGCCACCCGGGACGGAGAGAGACCCAGTACTTC. It translates to CASSHPGRRETQYF.

CDR3 amino acids: CASSSTWPETQYF. In nucleotides, the CDR3 is TGTGCCAGCAGCTCGACATGGCCAGAGACCCAGTACTTC. The chain has TRBV28 and TRBJ2-5; D remains unclear. This CDR3 spans 13 amino acids. Germline-derived CDR1 and CDR2 are MDHEN and SYDVKM. V gave up 6 bases and J gave up 4 bases, with 12 bases separating them.

This clonotype was picked up a small number of times. The chain is built from TRBV10-3 and TRBJ1-4; 7 bases are shared with TRBD1. The CDR3 spans 15 residues. V lost 10 bases and J lost 8; bases outside the gene matches: 16. The germline CDR1 and CDR2 sequences are ENHRY and SYGVKD. CDR3 nucleotide sequence: TGTGCCACCCGACGGGGAACAGGGGAGGAAGAAAAACTGTTTTTT. Its protein is CATRRGTGEEEKLFF.

V gene TRBV2 combines with J gene TRBJ2-1; no reliable D call. Trimming stripped 10 bases from V and 7 bases from J, with 20 bases between. This CDR3 spans 14 amino acids. The germline CDR1 and CDR2 sequences are SNHLY and FYNNEI. The CDR3 sequence is CANPRLVRANEQFF. Here the CDR3 DNA reads TGTGCCAACCCTCGGCTCGTCCGAGCTAATGAGCAGTTCTTC.

A few counts support this clonotype. The chain has TRBV15 and TRBJ2-4; D could derive from TRBD1 or TRBD2 (5 bases each). Germline V gives CDR1 LNHNV, CDR2 YYDKDF (reference sequence). The CDR3 length is 15 residues. Trimming removed 2 bases at V and 0 bases at J, with 8 bases between. CDR3 DNA: TGTGCCACCAGCAGACCGGGGACAGCCAAAAACATTCAGTACTTC. Translation: CATSRPGTAKNIQYF.

The V and J genes are TRBV18 and TRBJ2-7; 7 nucleotides line up with TRBD1. Germline CDR1 reads KGHSH; CDR2 reads LQKENI. J lost 0 bases, V lost 3 bases, and 5 bases had no gene match. CDR3 length: 15 amino acids. DNA for the CDR3: TGTGCCAGCTCACCTTGGACAGGTTCCTCCTACGAGCAGTACTTC. It specifies CASSPWTGSSYEQYF.

This clonotype was picked up many times. CDR3 in DNA: TGCAGTGCGGGGGCCTATCTAGCGGCCCTTCACAATGAGCAGTTCTTC. Protein: CSAGAYLAALHNEQFF. The chain recombines TRBV20-1 with TRBJ2-1; D possibly corresponds to TRBD2 (7 bases). This CDR3 region has 16 residues. Germline V CDR1 and CDR2: DFQATT, SNEGSKA (reference sequence). Trimming shortened V by 6 bases and J by 5 bases, and 23 bases separated the two germline ends.

In its sample, this clonotype was seen many times. The chain is built from TRBV27 and TRBJ2-7, with D possibly being TRBD2 (5 bases). CDR3 length: 14 residues. Germline CDR1 and CDR2: MNHEY and SMNVEV (reference sequence). V was shortened by 4 bases and J by 2 bases, with 12 bases between the two germline ends. The CDR3 reads CASSYGSGAYEQYF. The CDR3 DNA reads TGTGCCAGCAGTTACGGATCCGGGGCCTACGAGCAGTACTTC.

There are many counts of this clonotype. CDR3 nucleotides: TGCAGTGCTAGACTAGACCCTGGGGAGCTGTTTTTT. Its protein is CSARLDPGELFF. The chain combines TRBV20-1 with TRBJ2-2; no reliable D call. The CDR3 is 12 amino acids. Between the trimmed V and J ends, which lost 2 bases and 8 bases, there was a span of 9 bases. Germline lookup yields CDR1 DFQATT and CDR2 SNEGSKA (reference sequence).

This clonotype has just a few counts. The chain uses TRBV20-1 and TRBJ2-3; D possibly corresponds to TRBD2 (7 bases). Trimming shortened V by 6 bases and J by 1 base, and 8 bases separated the two germline ends. In germline, CDR1 is DFQATT, CDR2 SNEGSKA (reference sequence). The CDR3 has 12 amino acids. CDR3 bases: TGCAGTGCGCGGGGGCGCACAGATACGCAGTATTTT. Translation: CSARGRTDTQYF.

The rearrangement joins TRBV7-7 to TRBJ2-5, with 8 positions matching TRBD1. The CDR3 has 16 amino acids. V gave up 5 bases and J gave up 2 bases; unmatched junction bases: 10. Germline lookup yields CDR1 SSHAT and CDR2 FNYEAQ (reference sequence). This chain's CDR3 is CASSQIGQGLQETQYF. The CDR3 nucleotides are TGTGCCAGCAGCCAGATTGGACAGGGCCTACAAGAGACCCAGTACTTC.

In its sample, this clonotype was seen a few times. The chain uses TRBV7-2 and TRBJ2-7; D is possibly TRBD2 (5 bases). CDR3 size: 14 residues. V gave up 3 bases and J gave up 2 bases, with 11 bases separating them. In germline, CDR1 is SGHTA, CDR2 FQGNSA. The DNA for the CDR3 is TGTGCCAGCAGCTTGGACTCTTTTGCCTACGAGCAGTACTTC. Its protein is CASSLDSFAYEQYF.

This clonotype was recorded at least ten times. V is TRBV5-1 and J is TRBJ2-7; 9 bases are shared with TRBD1. V gave up 0 bases and J gave up 1 base; unmatched junction bases: 5. The CDR3 extends over 16 amino acids. CDR1 SGHRS and CDR2 YFSETQ come from the germline V gene. CDR3 amino acids: CASSLGTGGASYEQYF. The CDR3 bases are TGCGCCAGCAGCTTGGGCACAGGGGGCGCTTCCTACGAGCAGTACTTC.

This clonotype was counted only a few times. The chain has TRBV18 and TRBJ2-7; 7 nucleotides match TRBD2. The germline gives CDR1 KGHSH, CDR2 LQKENI. Losses at the gene ends were 4 bases for V and 2 bases for J; bases not matched to a gene: 5. The CDR3 has 14 residues. CDR3 in DNA: TGTGCCAGCTCACAGATCGGGACTACCTACGAGCAGTACTTC. Its protein product is CASSQIGTTYEQYF. The full variable domain, completed using reference TRBV18 and TRBJ2-7, is NAGVMQNPRHLVRRRGQEARLRCSPMKGHSHVYWYRQLPEEGLKFMVYLQKENIIDESGMPKERFSAEFPKEGPSILRIQQVVRGDSAAYFCASSQIGTTYEQYFGPGTRLTVT.

This clonotype was detected many times. This sequence joins TRBV20-1 and TRBJ2-7, with a weak D call TRBD2 (5 bases). Germline V gene data show CDR1 as DFQATT and CDR2 as SNEGSKA (reference sequence). Trimming removed 5 bases from V and 2 bases from J, with 19 bases in between. This CDR3 contains 15 residues. The CDR3: CSAPDPKLEAYEQYF. The CDR3 region has the DNA TGCAGTGCTCCGGACCCAAAACTAGAAGCCTACGAGCAGTACTTC.

This clonotype was detected ten times or more. The V and J genes are TRBV29-1 and TRBJ1-4; 8 bases match TRBD1. This CDR3 contains 15 residues. V trimming: 4 bases; J trimming: 8 bases; junction bases outside the gene matches: 12. Germline CDR1 is SQVTM and CDR2 is ANQGSEA. The CDR3 reads CSVAEQGGAIEKLFF. The CDR3 DNA sequence: TGCAGCGTTGCCGAACAGGGGGGGGCTATAGAAAAACTGTTTTTT.

This clonotype was seen a few times. This chain links TRBV27 with TRBJ2-7; D is possibly TRBD1 (6 bases). Germline-derived CDR1 and CDR2 are MNHEY and SMNVEV (reference sequence). V lost 7 bases and J 2 bases, leaving 15 bases between the germline ends. The CDR3 is made up of 14 amino acids. CDR3 bases: TGTGCCAGCAAACCGGGACACGGTACCTACGAGCAGTACTTC. Translation gives CASKPGHGTYEQYF.

The chain has TRBV20-1 and TRBJ2-7; TRBD1 or TRBD2 may be the D gene (5 bases each). The CDR3 length is 15 residues. Germline V gene sequence: CDR1 DFQATT, CDR2 SNEGSKA (reference sequence). The V end lost 0 bases, the J end lost 3 bases, and 15 bases lay between the germline ends. In DNA form, the CDR3 reads TGCAGTGCTAGAGATTCGGGACGGGCCTTCTACGAGCAGTACTTC. It is translated as CSARDSGRAFYEQYF.

This clonotype was detected ten times or more. The chain has TRBV20-1 and TRBJ1-5; the match to TRBD1 covers 9 bases. The CDR3 is 14 residues long. Trimming removed 6 bases from V and 4 bases from J; junction bases left unmatched: 7. CDR1 and CDR2 (germline): DFQATT, SNEGSKA (reference sequence). The CDR3: CSAPGTGPNQPQHF. In DNA form, the CDR3 reads TGCAGTGCCCCCGGGACAGGGCCTAATCAGCCCCAGCATTTT.

This clonotype came up a few times. The chain combines TRBV13 with TRBJ2-3; D perhaps matches TRBD2 (5 bases). CDR3 length: 17 residues. Germline lookup yields CDR1 PRHDT and CDR2 FYEKMQ (reference sequence). With 5 bases removed from V and 4 bases from J, the gap between germline ends came to 22 bases. In DNA form, the CDR3 reads TGTGCCAGCAGCCGATCGTGGAGGAGCGAGGTGGCAGATACGCAGTATTTT. It yields the protein CASSRSWRSEVADTQYF.

This clonotype has at least ten counts. This chain uses TRBV20-1 with TRBJ2-4, with unresolved D. Trimming pared 6 bases from V and 7 bases from J, leaving 13 bases between. Germline V gene data show CDR1 as DFQATT and CDR2 as SNEGSKA (reference sequence). This CDR3 spans 12 amino acids. The chain's CDR3 is CSADRVGNIQYF. The DNA for the CDR3 is TGCAGTGCCGATAGAGTAGGGAACATTCAGTACTTC.

The V and J genes are TRBV6-1 and TRBJ2-1; D possibly corresponds to TRBD1 (5 bases). Germline-derived CDR1 and CDR2 are MNHNS and SASEGT. Trimming cost V 7 bases and J 4 bases, with 14 bases left between them. This CDR3 contains 14 residues. The chain's CDR3 is CASTKGWDYNEQFF. The CDR3 DNA sequence: TGTGCCAGCACCAAGGGGTGGGATTACAATGAGCAGTTCTTC.